This is a list of T cell receptor beta chains from one sample in a study of Graves' ophthalmopathy and Graves' hyperthyroidism. From the multiplex PCR reads, TCRdb called clonotypes with MiXCR, one entry per CDR3 protein. The sample lists roughly 400,000 distinct CDR3 sequences, 15% to 20% seen once, with 1.6% in the top ten. The specimen sequenced was peripheral blood. These receptors all come from a woman aged 18-35 years with Graves' ophthalmopathy. CDR3s include the opening cysteine and the closing phenylalanine or tryptophan. Fields, in order: clone size, D gene, V gene, J gene, CDR3 DNA, CDR3 protein. D genes are given only for firm matches. Rows may omit the clone size; those that give it use once, few, many or a size class.

.,.,TRBV4-1,TRBJ1-5,TGCGCCAGCAGTCGACAGGAAGGTCAGCCCCAGCATTTT,CASSRQEGQPQHF
many,TRBD1,TRBV4-2,TRBJ2-5,TGTGCCAGCAGCCATATCTCACAGGGGATCTTCCAAGAGACCCAGTACTTC,CASSHISQGIFQETQYF
many,.,TRBV11-2,TRBJ1-3,TGTGCCAGCAGCTTAGTGGGAACGAAAACCGCTGGAAACACCATATATTTT,CASSLVGTKTAGNTIYF
many,.,TRBV11-2,TRBJ2-5,TGTGCCAGCAGCCCGGTTTCGGGTTACAGGTACCAAGAGACCCAGTACTTC,CASSPVSGYRYQETQYF
many,.,TRBV30,TRBJ2-6,TGTGCCTGGACTAGGACCGCAAGCTCTGGGGCCAACGTCCTGACTTTC,CAWTRTASSGANVLTF
.,TRBD1,TRBV5-8,TRBJ1-5,TGTGCCAGCAGCTTGCTGACAGGGGCGCGGCAGCCCCAGCATTTT,CASSLLTGARQPQHF
once,.,TRBV20-1,TRBJ2-5,TGCAGTGCCCAGCCCCGGGCAGAGACCCAGTACTTC,CSAQPRAETQYF
many,.,TRBV28,TRBJ1-4,TGTGCCAGCAGTTTATACGGACTCACGAATAATGAAAAACTGTTTTTT,CASSLYGLTNNEKLFF
.,.,TRBV6-1,TRBJ1-5,TGTGCCAGCAGTGAAGCTCCATATCAGCCCCAGCATTTT,CASSEAPYQPQHF
.,.,TRBV20-1,TRBJ1-1,TGCAGTGCTCCGCTTGAACAGGGGAACACTGAAGCTTTCTTT,CSAPLEQGNTEAFF
many,.,TRBV5-1,TRBJ1-1,TGCGCCAGCAGTTGGGACCGAGGGAACACTGAAGCTTTCTTT,CASSWDRGNTEAFF
many,TRBD1,TRBV5-1,TRBJ2-7,TGCGCCAGCAGCTTGGGGGACAGGGGGCCCTACGAGCAGTACTTC,CASSLGDRGPYEQYF
many,.,TRBV19,TRBJ2-5,TGTGCCAGTAGTATACCGGGATTGGAGGAGACCCAGTACTTC,CASSIPGLEETQYF
.,.,TRBV28,TRBJ1-2,TGTGCCAGCATCGGACTTTGGATCTATGGCTACACCTTC,CASIGLWIYGYTF
few,.,TRBV6-2/TRBV6-3,TRBJ1-1,TGTGCCAGCAGTTACTTAGTTGACAGGGAAGCTTTCTTT,CASSYLVDREAFF
many,.,TRBV9,TRBJ1-1,TGTGCCAGCAGCGTAGTGGACAACACTGAAGCTTTCTTT,CASSVVDNTEAFF
many,.,TRBV12-3/TRBV12-4,TRBJ2-2,TGTGCCAGCAGGACCCCGGGACCAAAGGGCGGGGAGCTGTTTTTT,CASRTPGPKGGELFF
.,TRBD2,TRBV6-5,TRBJ2-7,TGTGCCAGCAGTTTCCGGACTAGCGGGAATGGCGAGCAGTACTTC,CASSFRTSGNGEQYF
many,TRBD1,TRBV25-1,TRBJ2-7,TGTGCCAGCAGTGGTCTCACAGGGGCCAGCGAGCAGTACTTC,CASSGLTGASEQYF
many,.,TRBV7-9,TRBJ1-1,TGTGCCAGCAGCTTTGGCCCAATCAACACTGAAGCTTTCTTT,CASSFGPINTEAFF
.,TRBD2,TRBV6-2/TRBV6-3,TRBJ2-5,TGTGCCAGCACCGGTGCGGGGGGACTAGCGGGACTACGGGAGACCCAGTACTTC,CASTGAGGLAGLRETQYF
many,.,TRBV29-1,TRBJ1-1,TGCAGCGCTGGGGGGTACACTGAAGCTTTCTTT,CSAGGYTEAFF
.,TRBD1,TRBV6-1,TRBJ1-3,TGTGCCAGCAGTGCCCCGACAGGGATGGTTGGAAACACCATATATTTT,CASSAPTGMVGNTIYF
.,.,TRBV20-1,TRBJ2-7,TGCAGTGCTACGAGGGTCTCCTACGAGCAGTACTTC,CSATRVSYEQYF
many,.,TRBV11-2,TRBJ2-4,TGTGCCAGCAGCTTAGATCCGGCCAGGAGGAGAAACATTCAGCACTTC,CASSLDPARRRNIQHF
.,TRBD1,TRBV12-3/TRBV12-4,TRBJ1-2,TGTGCCAGCACCCGACAGGGGCCCTCTATGGACTATGGCTACACCTTC,CASTRQGPSMDYGYTF
many,.,TRBV27,TRBJ2-7,TGTGCCAGTCAACCAACGGCGTCTTACTACGAGCAGTACTTC,CASQPTASYYEQYF
many,.,TRBV15,TRBJ2-7,TGTGCCACCAGCAGACCCACCACGGCGACCGAGCAGTACTTC,CATSRPTTATEQYF
many,TRBD1,TRBV5-1,TRBJ2-5,TGCGCCAGCAGCTTTTTTCGACAGGGCATGGAGACCCAGTACTTC,CASSFFRQGMETQYF
many,.,TRBV7-8,TRBJ2-3,TGTGCCAGCAGCTTATTAGCTTCAGATACGCAGTATTTT,CASSLLASDTQYF
many,TRBD1,TRBV28,TRBJ1-5,TGTGCCAGCAGCCCCAGGGGGCAGGGACGTCAGCCCCAGCATTTT,CASSPRGQGRQPQHF
.,.,TRBV7-2,TRBJ2-2,TGTGCCAGCAGCTTAGGGCAGGGCAGGGGGGAGCTGTTTTTT,CASSLGQGRGELFF
many,.,TRBV12-3/TRBV12-4,TRBJ1-2,TGTGCCAGCAGTCCGGACAGTAACTATGGCTACACCTTC,CASSPDSNYGYTF
.,TRBD2,TRBV12-3/TRBV12-4,TRBJ2-7,TGTGCCACTCGACTAGCGGGCTACTACGAGCAGTACTTC,CATRLAGYYEQYF
many,.,TRBV29-1,TRBJ2-7,TGCAGCGTTGAAGATGAGGAAGCCTACGAGCAGTACTTC,CSVEDEEAYEQYF
many,TRBD2,TRBV4-3,TRBJ2-7,TGCGCCAGCAGCCAAGAAGCTAGCGGGAGCTCCTACGAGCAGTACTTC,CASSQEASGSSYEQYF
many,.,TRBV5-1,TRBJ2-5,TGCGCCAGCAGCCCGAAGGTCCCAAGAGGACAAGAGACCCAGTACTTC,CASSPKVPRGQETQYF